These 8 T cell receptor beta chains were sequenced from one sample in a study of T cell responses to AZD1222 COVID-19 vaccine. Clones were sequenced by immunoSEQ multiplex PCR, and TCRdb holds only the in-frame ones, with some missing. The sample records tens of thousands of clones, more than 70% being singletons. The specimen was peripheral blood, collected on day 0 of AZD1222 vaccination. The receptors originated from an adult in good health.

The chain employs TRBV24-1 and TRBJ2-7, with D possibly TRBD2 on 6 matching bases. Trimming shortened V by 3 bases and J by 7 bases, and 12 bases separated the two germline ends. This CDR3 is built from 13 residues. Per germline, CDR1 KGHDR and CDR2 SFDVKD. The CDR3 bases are TGTGCCACCAGTGATCTGGGGGGAGGTGAGCAGTACTTC. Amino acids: CATSDLGGGEQYF.

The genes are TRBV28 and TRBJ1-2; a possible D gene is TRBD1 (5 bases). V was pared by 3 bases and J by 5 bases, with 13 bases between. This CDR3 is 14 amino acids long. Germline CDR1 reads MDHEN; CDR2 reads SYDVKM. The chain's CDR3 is CASSFWGERYGYTF. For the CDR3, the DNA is TGTGCCAGCAGTTTCTGGGGCGAACGTTATGGCTACACCTTC.

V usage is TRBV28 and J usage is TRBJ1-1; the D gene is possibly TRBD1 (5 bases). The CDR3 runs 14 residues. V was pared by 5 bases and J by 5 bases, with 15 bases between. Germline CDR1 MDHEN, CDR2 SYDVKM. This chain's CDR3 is CASSTAPGRTEAFF. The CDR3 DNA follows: TGTGCCAGCAGTACAGCCCCAGGGAGGACTGAAGCTTTCTTT.

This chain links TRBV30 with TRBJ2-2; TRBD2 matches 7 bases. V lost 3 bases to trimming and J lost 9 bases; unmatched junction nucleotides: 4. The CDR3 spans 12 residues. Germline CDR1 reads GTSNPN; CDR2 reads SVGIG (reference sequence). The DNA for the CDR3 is TGTGCCTGGAGCCGACTAGCCCGGGAGCTGTTTTTT. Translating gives CAWSRLARELFF. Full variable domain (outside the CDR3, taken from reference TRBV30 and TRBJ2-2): SQTIHQWPATLVQPVGSPLSLECTVEGTSNPNLYWYRQAAGRGLQLLFYSVGIGQISSEVPQNLSASRPQDRQFILSSKKLLLSDSGFYLCAWSRLARELFFGEGSRLTVL.

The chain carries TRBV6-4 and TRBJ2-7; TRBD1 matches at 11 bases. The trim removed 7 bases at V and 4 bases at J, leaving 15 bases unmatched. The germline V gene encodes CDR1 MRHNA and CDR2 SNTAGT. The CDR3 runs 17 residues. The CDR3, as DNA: TGTGCCAGCACTTTCCGGGACAGGGGGAAAAGGAGGTACGAGCAGTACTTC. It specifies CASTFRDRGKRRYEQYF.

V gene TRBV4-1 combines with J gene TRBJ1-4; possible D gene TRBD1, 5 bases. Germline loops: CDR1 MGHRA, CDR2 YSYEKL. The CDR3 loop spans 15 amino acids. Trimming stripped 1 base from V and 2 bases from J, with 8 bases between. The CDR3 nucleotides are TGCGCCAGCAGCCAAGCCGGGGCCACTAATGAAAAACTGTTTTTT. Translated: CASSQAGATNEKLFF.

The CDR3 is CASKQDSNEKLFF. The CDR3 bases are TGTGCCAGCAAGCAGGATAGTAATGAAAAACTGTTTTTT. The gene calls are TRBV2 and TRBJ1-4, with D hard to call. The CDR3 sequence is 13 residues long. Trimming removed 7 bases at V and 4 bases at J, with 10 bases between. Germline CDR1 is SNHLY and CDR2 is FYNNEI.

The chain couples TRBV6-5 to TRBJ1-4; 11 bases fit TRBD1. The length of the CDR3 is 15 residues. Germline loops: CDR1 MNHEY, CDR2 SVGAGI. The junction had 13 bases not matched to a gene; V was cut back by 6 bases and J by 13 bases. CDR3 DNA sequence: TGTGCCAGCAGGGAGGGGACAGGGGGTCAAGTGGGACTGTTTTTT. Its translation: CASREGTGGQVGLFF.